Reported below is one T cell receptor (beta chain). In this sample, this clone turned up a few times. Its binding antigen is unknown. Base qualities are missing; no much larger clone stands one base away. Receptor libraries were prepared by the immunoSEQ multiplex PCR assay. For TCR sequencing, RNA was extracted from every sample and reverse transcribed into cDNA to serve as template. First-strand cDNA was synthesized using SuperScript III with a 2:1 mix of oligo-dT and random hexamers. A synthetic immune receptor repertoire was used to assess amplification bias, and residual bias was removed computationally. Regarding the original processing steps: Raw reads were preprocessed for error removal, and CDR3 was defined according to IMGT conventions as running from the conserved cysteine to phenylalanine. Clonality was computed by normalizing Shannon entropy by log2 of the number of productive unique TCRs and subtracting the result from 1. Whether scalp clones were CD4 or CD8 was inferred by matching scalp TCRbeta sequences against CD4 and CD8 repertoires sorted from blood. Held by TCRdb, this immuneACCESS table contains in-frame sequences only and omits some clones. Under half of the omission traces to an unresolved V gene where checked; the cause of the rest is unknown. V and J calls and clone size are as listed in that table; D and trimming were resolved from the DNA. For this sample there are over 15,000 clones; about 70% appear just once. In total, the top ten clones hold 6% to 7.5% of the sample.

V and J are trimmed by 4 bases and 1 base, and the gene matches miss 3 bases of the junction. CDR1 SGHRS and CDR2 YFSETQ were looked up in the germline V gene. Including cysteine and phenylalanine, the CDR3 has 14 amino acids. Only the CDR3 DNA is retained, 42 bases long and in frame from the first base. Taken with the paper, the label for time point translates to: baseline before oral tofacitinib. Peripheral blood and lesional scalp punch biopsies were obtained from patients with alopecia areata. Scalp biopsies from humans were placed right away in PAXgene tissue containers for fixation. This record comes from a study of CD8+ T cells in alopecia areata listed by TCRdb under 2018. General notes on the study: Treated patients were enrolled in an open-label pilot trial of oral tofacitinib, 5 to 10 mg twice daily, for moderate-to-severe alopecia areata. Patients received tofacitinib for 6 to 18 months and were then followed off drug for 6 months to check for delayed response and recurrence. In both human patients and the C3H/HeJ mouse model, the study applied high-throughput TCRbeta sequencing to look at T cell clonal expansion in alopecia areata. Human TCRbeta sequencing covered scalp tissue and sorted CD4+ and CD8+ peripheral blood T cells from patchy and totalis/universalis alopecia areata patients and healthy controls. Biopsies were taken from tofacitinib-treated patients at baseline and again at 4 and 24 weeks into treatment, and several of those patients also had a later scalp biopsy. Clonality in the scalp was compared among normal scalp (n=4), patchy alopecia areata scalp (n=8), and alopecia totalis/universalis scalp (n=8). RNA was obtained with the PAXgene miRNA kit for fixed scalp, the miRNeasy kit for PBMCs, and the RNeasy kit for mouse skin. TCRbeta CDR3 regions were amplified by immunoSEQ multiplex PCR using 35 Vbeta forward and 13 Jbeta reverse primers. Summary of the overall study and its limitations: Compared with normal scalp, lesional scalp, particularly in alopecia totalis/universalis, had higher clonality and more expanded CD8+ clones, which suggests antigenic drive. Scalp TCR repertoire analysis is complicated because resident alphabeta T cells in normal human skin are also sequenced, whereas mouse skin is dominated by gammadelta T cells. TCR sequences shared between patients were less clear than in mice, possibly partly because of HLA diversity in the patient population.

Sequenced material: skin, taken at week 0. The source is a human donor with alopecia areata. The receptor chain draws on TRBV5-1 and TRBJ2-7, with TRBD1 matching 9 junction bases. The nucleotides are TGCGCCAGCAGCACCGGGACAGGGTCCTACGAGCAGTACTTC. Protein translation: CASSTGTGSYEQYF.